The 7 T cell receptor beta chains reported below all come from one sample, sequenced in a study of tissue T cells after allogeneic stem cell transplantation. Sequenced by immunoSEQ multiplex PCR; TCRdb stores in-frame clones only, minus some. The sample consists of about 22,000 clones, almost 70% of them appearing once. Sequencing used blood. The receptors derive from a female BALB/c mouse in good health. MHC haplotype of the mouse line: H2-d.

Turning to this clone: Genes here carry mouse names. The read terminates 1 residue before the CDR3 end, so the remaining end is supplied by the germline J gene. The J gene is TRBJ1-6, the V gene TRBV13-2, with a weak D call TRBD1 (6 bases). TRBJ1-6 is given ORF status, its function remaining uncertain. V lost 2 bases, J lost 4 bases, and 7 bases lay in between. The CDR3 contains 14 residues. Per the germline V gene, CDR1 is NNHNN and CDR2 is SYGAGS (reference sequence). The CDR3 sequence is CASGEGQYNSPLYF. The covered CDR3 bases are TGTGCCAGCGGTGAGGGACAATATAATTCGCCCCTCTAC.

This clone was counted a single time. The gene symbols are mouse symbols. The observed sequence ends 1 residue before the CDR3 terminus, with the missing tail filled in from the germline J gene. This chain joins TRBV5 and TRBJ2-4; the D is unclear. Trimming shortened V by 0 bases and J by 0 bases, and 4 bases separated the two germline ends. This CDR3 is 14 amino acids long. Germline V gives CDR1 LGHNA, CDR2 YNLKQL (reference sequence). CDR3 amino acids: CASSQDFSQNTLYF. The covered CDR3 bases are TGTGCCAGCAGCCAAGATTTCAGTCAAAACACCTTGTAC.

Worth noting for this clone: Genes and germline are mouse. Read sequence stops 1 residue before the CDR3 end, and the germline J gene provides the missing end. The chain is built from TRBV19 and TRBJ2-5; D possibly corresponds to TRBD2 (6 bases). The V gene's germline CDR1 is FNHDT and CDR2 SITEND (reference sequence). V shed 1 base and J shed 2 bases, with 8 bases lying between them. The CDR3 covers 14 residues. CDR3: CASSISGGQDTQYF. The sequenced part of the CDR3 DNA is TGTGCCAGCAGTATATCGGGGGGCCAAGACACCCAGTAC.

To note about this clone: Genes and germline are mouse. The observed sequence ends 1 residue before the CDR3 terminus, with the missing tail filled in from the germline J gene. The chain is built from TRBV31 and TRBJ1-2, with TRBD1 as a possible D gene (6 bases). The CDR3 extends over 15 amino acids. Trimming removed 0 bases at V and 0 bases at J, with 11 bases between. Germline V gives CDR1 GKSSPN, CDR2 SITVG. CDR3 bases read: TGTGCCTGGAGTCTCCGGGGGCGGTCAAACTCCGACTACACC. Its translation is CAWSLRGRSNSDYT. The full-length CDR3 reads as CAWSLRGRSNSDYTF.

A remark on this clone: Gene names are mouse gene names. The read finishes 1 residue shy of the CDR3 end, and the germline J gene is used to complete it. This chain links TRBV13-1 with TRBJ2-4; 8 bases align to TRBD2. Unmatched junction bases numbered 4, after V lost 1 base and J lost 0 bases. Germline CDR1 reads NSHNY; CDR2 reads SYGAGN. The CDR3 contains 16 residues. The chain's CDR3 is CASSDPRTGSQNTLYF. The part of the CDR3 DNA that was read is TGTGCCAGCAGTGATCCTCGGACTGGGAGTCAAAACACCTTGTAC.

About this clone itself: Gene and germline names: mouse. The CDR3 end is not reached by the read, which stops 1 residue before it; the germline J gene fills it in. This rearrangement joins TRBV5 to TRBJ2-3; 7 nucleotides match TRBD2. The CDR3 length is 17 residues. Germline values: CDR1 LGHNA, CDR2 YNLKQL (reference sequence). Trimming at V came to 3 bases and at J to 0 bases, leaving 9 bases not matched to a gene. Incomplete CDR3 DNA: TGTGCCAGCAGCCATGGTGGGGGGACCGCTAGTGCAGAAACGCTGTAT. It translates to CASSHGGGTASAETLY. In full, the CDR3 is CASSHGGGTASAETLYF.

The sample holds one count of this clone. Gene names and germline match the mouse. The covered CDR3 bases are TGTGCTAGCAGTACAGGGGGCGGGAATTCGCCCCTCTAC. Translated: CASSTGGGNSPLY. The full CDR3 is CASSTGGGNSPLYF. This rearrangement joins TRBV29 to TRBJ1-6; 9 bases fit TRBD1. The read comes to an end 1 residue before the CDR3 does, leaving the germline J gene to fill in the end. TRBJ1-6 carries the ORF label, with uncertain function. This CDR3 is 14 amino acids long. The germline V gene has CDR1 MSHET and CDR2 SYDVDS. Losses at the gene ends were 5 bases for V and 7 bases for J; bases not matched to a gene: 3.